This entry lists 25 T cell receptor beta chains sequenced from one sample in a study of cytomegalovirus exposure and HLA in healthy donors. The PCR had 60 Vbeta and 13 Jbeta primers. The assay was immunoSEQ multiplex PCR, and TCRdb's table has in-frame clones only and misses some. The repertoire holds under 130,000 clones, with approximately 66% as singletons. Material for sequencing was PBMCs. The receptors stem from a man aged 40-55 years in good health and CMV-seropositive.

V usage is TRBV5-1 and J usage is TRBJ2-5; 9 bases fit TRBD2. The CDR3 covers 15 residues. CDR1 is SGHRS and CDR2 is YFSETQ in the germline V gene. The junction had 10 bases not matched to a gene; V was cut back by 5 bases and J by 5 bases. This chain's CDR3 is CASRGDAGGLETQYF. Written as DNA, the CDR3 is TGCGCCAGCAGGGGAGACGCGGGGGGGCTGGAGACCCAGTACTTC.

The J gene is TRBJ2-3, the V gene TRBV14, with D possibly being TRBD1 (6 bases). V was cut by 5 bases and J by 2 bases, with 11 bases left in between. CDR1 and CDR2 from the germline V gene are SGHDN and FVKESK. This CDR3 spans 14 amino acids. The CDR3 DNA reads TGTGCCAGCAGCGATACAGGGATCACAGATACGCAGTATTTT. Translating it yields CASSDTGITDTQYF.

J is TRBJ1-2 and V is TRBV28; perhaps TRBD1 as D (5 bases). Germline CDR1 MDHEN, CDR2 SYDVKM. Trimming pared 10 bases from V and 4 bases from J, leaving 16 bases between. The CDR3 sequence is 13 residues long. CDR3 in DNA: TGTGCCATCAGGGAGGGTACCTCCTATGGCTACACCTTC. Its protein is CAIREGTSYGYTF.

V gene TRBV5-1 combines with J gene TRBJ1-5; the match to TRBD1 covers 11 bases. J was trimmed by 1 base and V by 0 bases; bases with no gene match: 3. Germline CDR1 reads SGHRS; CDR2 reads YFSETQ. This CDR3 has 17 amino acids. The CDR3 DNA is TGCGCCAGCAGCTTGGGGACAGGGGGCGTGAGCAATCAGCCCCAGCATTTT. Translation gives CASSLGTGGVSNQPQHF.

In this sample, this clone turned up once. This chain connects TRBV5-1 to TRBJ2-7, with 7 bases fitting TRBD2. Germline lookup yields CDR1 SGHRS and CDR2 YFSETQ. V was pared by 4 bases and J by 2 bases, with 12 bases of the junction left unmatched. The CDR3 runs to 16 residues. The CDR3 region is CASSPIERGAPYEQYF. CDR3 bases: TGCGCCAGCAGCCCAATTGAGCGGGGCGCACCCTACGAGCAGTACTTC.

The gene calls are TRBV2 and TRBJ2-1; 8 bases fit TRBD2. Germline trimming cut 6 bases from V and 4 bases from J; bases unmatched to any gene: 11. In germline, CDR1 is SNHLY, CDR2 FYNNEI. The CDR3 sequence is 16 residues long. CDR3: CASSLQLAGSYNEQFF. Here the CDR3 DNA reads TGTGCCAGCAGCCTCCAATTAGCGGGGAGTTACAATGAGCAGTTCTTC.

This clone occurred a few times. The J gene is TRBJ2-7, the V gene TRBV5-4, with TRBD2 identical over 7 bases. The CDR3 covers 12 residues. In germline, CDR1 is SGHNT, CDR2 YYREEE (reference sequence). V lost 4 bases to trimming and J lost 5 bases; unmatched junction nucleotides: 3. The CDR3 nucleotides read TGTGCCAGCAGCGGGGGGGGTAACGAGCAGTACTTC. This codes for CASSGGGNEQYF.

V is TRBV5-1 and J is TRBJ2-1; 14 nucleotides agree with TRBD2. V shed 0 bases, J shed 6 bases, and the junction held 2 bases outside the gene matches. This CDR3 comprises 16 residues. Germline V gene lookup returns CDR1 SGHRS and CDR2 YFSETQ. CDR3 coding DNA: TGCGCCAGCAGCTTGGGGGGACTAGCGGGAGTCAATGAGCAGTTCTTC. Protein product: CASSLGGLAGVNEQFF. Using reference TRBV5-1 and TRBJ2-1 for the parts outside the CDR3, the full variable domain is KAGVTQTPRYLIKTRGQQVTLSCSPISGHRSVSWYQQTPGQGLQFLFEYFSETQRNKGNFPGRFSGRQFSNSRSEMNVSTLELGDSALYLCASSLGGLAGVNEQFFGPGTRLTVL.

The chain combines TRBV4-1 with TRBJ1-1; a possible D gene is TRBD1 (6 bases). CDR3 size: 18 residues. CDR1 MGHRA and CDR2 YSYEKL come from the germline V gene. V was clipped by 1 base and J by 0 bases, with 18 bases between them. The CDR3 DNA reads TGCGCCAGCAGCCAAGCCCCGCCGGAAGGACAGTTGAACACTGAAGCTTTCTTT. The encoded protein is CASSQAPPEGQLNTEAFF.

The chain carries TRBV6-5 and TRBJ2-1; D is ambiguous. Germline V gene data show CDR1 as MNHEY and CDR2 as SVGAGI. The CDR3 is made up of 15 amino acids. Trimming removed 2 bases at V and 0 bases at J, with 8 bases between. The CDR3 region is CASSYRWSSYNEQFF. In DNA, the CDR3 is TGTGCCAGCAGTTACAGGTGGAGCTCCTACAATGAGCAGTTCTTC.

V usage is TRBV7-2 and J usage is TRBJ1-1; TRBD1 might be the D (5 bases). The CDR3 runs to 13 residues. V was trimmed by 5 bases and J by 4 bases, leaving 11 bases between them. The germline V gene has CDR1 SGHTA and CDR2 FQGNSA. CDR3 DNA: TGTGCCAGCAGCCCGCCCGGGGGCACTGAAGCTTTCTTT. Translating it yields CASSPPGGTEAFF.

The CDR3 region is CASSLNGLAGGYEQYV. As DNA, the CDR3 is TGTGCCAGCAGCTTGAACGGACTAGCGGGAGGATACGAGCAGTACGTC. The V gene is TRBV5-4, the J gene TRBJ2-7, with 14 bases that match TRBD2. The CDR3 runs 16 residues. Germline values: CDR1 SGHNT, CDR2 YYREEE (reference sequence). V dropped 1 base and J dropped 4; count of bases not matched to a gene: 4.

The rearrangement uses TRBV30 and TRBJ1-3; D unclear. Trimming took 0 bases from V and 4 from J, leaving 4 bases between them. Germline CDR1 and CDR2: GTSNPN and SVGIG (reference sequence). CDR3 size: 12 residues. This CDR3 is CAWSVQGNTIYF. CDR3 nucleotides: TGTGCCTGGAGTGTTCAGGGAAACACCATATATTTT.

The V and J genes are TRBV5-1 and TRBJ2-1; D not resolved. V was trimmed by 2 bases and J by 2 bases, leaving 8 bases between them. Germline loops: CDR1 SGHRS, CDR2 YFSETQ. The CDR3 is 14 residues long. CDR3 protein: CASSFLFPYNEQFF. The CDR3 DNA is TGCGCCAGCAGCTTCCTGTTCCCCTACAATGAGCAGTTCTTC.

CDR3 loop: CASSDYPAGGPTDTQYF. The CDR3, as DNA: TGTGCCAGCAGTGACTACCCAGCGGGAGGGCCTACAGATACGCAGTATTTT. The rearrangement links TRBV2 to TRBJ2-3; 10 nucleotides align to TRBD2. The length of the CDR3 is 17 residues. The germline V gene encodes CDR1 SNHLY and CDR2 FYNNEI. V shed 3 bases and J 3 bases; nucleotides not matched to a gene: 9.

This chain uses TRBV7-2 with TRBJ2-5, with D possibly being TRBD2 (6 bases). Germline lookup yields CDR1 SGHTA and CDR2 FQGNSA. Trimming took off 0 bases at V and 4 bases at J, with 15 bases between the two ends. This CDR3 is built from 16 residues. In DNA, the CDR3 is TGTGCCAGCAGCTTAGCCGCGGGATCGGTAGGAGAGACCCAGTACTTC. Residues: CASSLAAGSVGETQYF.

The chain uses TRBV5-1 and TRBJ2-3; D gene uncertain. CDR1 is SGHRS, CDR2 YFSETQ, per germline. This CDR3 comprises 12 residues. Trimming took 4 bases from V and 0 from J, leaving 3 bases between them. CDR3 nucleotide sequence: TGCGCCAGCAGCCTAAGCACAGATACGCAGTATTTT. Its protein is CASSLSTDTQYF. Full variable domain (missing parts from reference TRBV5-1 and TRBJ2-3): KAGVTQTPRYLIKTRGQQVTLSCSPISGHRSVSWYQQTPGQGLQFLFEYFSETQRNKGNFPGRFSGRQFSNSRSEMNVSTLELGDSALYLCASSLSTDTQYFGPGTRLTVL.

The rearrangement uses TRBV7-2 and TRBJ2-1, with D perhaps matching TRBD1 (8 bases). With 5 bases removed from V and 2 bases from J, the gap between germline ends came to 13 bases. The CDR3 has 15 amino acids. Germline lookup yields CDR1 SGHTA and CDR2 FQGNSA. CDR3 residues: CASSQTGGAYNEQFF. As DNA, the CDR3 is TGTGCCAGCAGCCAAACAGGGGGGGCCTACAATGAGCAGTTCTTC.

The chain combines TRBV6-5 with TRBJ2-1; TRBD2 matches at 14 bases. The CDR3 covers 15 residues. In germline, CDR1 is MNHEY, CDR2 SVGAGI. The V and J ends lost 4 bases and 10 bases, in that order; junction bases with no gene match: 6. The CDR3 DNA is TGTGCCAGCAGTTGGGGACTAGCGGGAGTTCGCGAGCAGTTCTTC. This sequence encodes CASSWGLAGVREQFF.

The V call is TRBV11-1, the J call TRBJ2-5; D is uncertain. Germline loops: CDR1 SGHAT, CDR2 FQDESV (reference sequence). CDR3 length: 14 residues. Trimming pared 5 bases from V and 5 bases from J, leaving 15 bases between. CDR3 residues: CASSEVVDGETQYF. The CDR3 DNA follows: TGTGCCAGCAGCGAGGTCGTCGACGGGGAGACCCAGTACTTC.

The genes are TRBV27 and TRBJ2-5; D gene unclear. CDR1 and CDR2 from the germline V gene are MNHEY and SMNVEV (reference sequence). This CDR3 has 14 residues. V was shortened by 5 bases and J by 2 bases, with 12 bases between the two germline ends. The CDR3 DNA reads TGTGCCAGCAGTCCGTTTAGATCGCAAGAGACCCAGTACTTC. It codes for CASSPFRSQETQYF.

This clone came up a few times. The J gene is TRBJ2-7, the V gene TRBV28; TRBD1 agrees at 9 bases. Germline lookup yields CDR1 MDHEN and CDR2 SYDVKM. The CDR3 has 14 residues. The J segment lost 6 bases and the V segment lost 8 bases, leaving 11 bases of the junction unmatched. The CDR3 protein is CASGRDRGNAEQYF. In DNA, the CDR3 is TGTGCCAGCGGGCGCGACAGGGGGAATGCCGAGCAGTACTTC.

This clone was found once. The chain employs TRBV5-1 and TRBJ2-1; 10 bases agree with TRBD2. J lost 9 bases, V lost 4 bases, and 13 bases had no gene match. The CDR3 consists of 16 residues. Per germline, CDR1 SGHRS and CDR2 YFSETQ. Written as DNA, the CDR3 is TGCGCCAGCAGCCCCGGGGGAGCGGGAGGGCCGAGTGAGCAGTTCTTC. This translates into CASSPGGAGGPSEQFF.

V is TRBV5-4 and J is TRBJ2-7; D not resolved. This CDR3 is 12 amino acids long. CDR1 is SGHNT and CDR2 is YYREEE in the germline V gene (reference sequence). V was shortened by 0 bases and J by 3 bases, with 4 bases between the two germline ends. For the CDR3, the DNA is TGTGCCAGCAGCTTGGGGGACTACGAGCAGTACGTC. Translating it yields CASSLGDYEQYV.

V gene TRBV19 combines with J gene TRBJ1-2; D gene unclear. Looked up from germline, CDR1 is LNHDA and CDR2 is SQIVND (reference sequence). Trimming took 5 bases from V and 2 from J, leaving 6 bases between them. The length of the CDR3 is 12 residues. In DNA, the CDR3 is TGTGCCAGTAGTTACAGAAACTATGGCTACACCTTC. Translated: CASSYRNYGYTF.